One sample yielded the 30 T cell receptor beta chains listed below, sequenced in a study of CD8 T cells in ankylosing spondylitis. MiXCR, run by TCRdb on the 5' RACE reads, gives a single entry per CDR3 protein. The sample includes roughly 400,000 distinct CDR3 sequences, around 20% of them seen just once. Which antigens these TCRs recognize remains unknown. Points from the study as a whole: A TCR beta motif of several highly homologous variants seemed to mark ankylosing spondylitis blood.

The sequenced material came from blood, either unsorted or a sorted T cell fraction (not recorded which). Receptors were obtained from a male donor with ankylosing spondylitis.

This chain connects TRBV4-2 to TRBJ2-1, with 12 bases fitting TRBD2. J was trimmed by 6 bases and V by 1 base; bases with no gene match: 7. Germline V CDR1 and CDR2: LGHNA, YNFKEQ. The CDR3 totals 17 residues. CDR3 nucleotide sequence: TGTGCCAGCAGCCAAGTCCGGCTAGCGGGAGGGCTCAATGAGCAGTTCTTC. Translated: CASSQVRLAGGLNEQFF.

This clonotype has just a few counts. The rearrangement joins TRBV7-9 to TRBJ2-4; weak D call: TRBD2 (6 bases). The length of the CDR3 is 17 residues. Trimming took off 5 bases at V and 0 bases at J, with 17 bases between the two ends. Germline loops: CDR1 SEHNR, CDR2 FQNEAQ (reference sequence). The CDR3: CASSQGLPAVAKNIQYF. The CDR3 nucleotides are TGTGCCAGCAGCCAGGGACTTCCCGCGGTAGCCAAAAACATTCAGTACTTC.

This clonotype occurred a few times. V and J are TRBV29-1 and TRBJ2-1, with 14 nucleotides matching TRBD2. V shed 8 bases and J 9 bases; nucleotides not matched to a gene: 3. The CDR3 spans 12 residues. Germline assignment: CDR1 SQVTM and CDR2 ANQGSEA. The CDR3 sequence is CSLGLAGAEQFF. CDR3 coding DNA: TGCAGCCTGGGACTAGCGGGAGCTGAGCAGTTCTTC.

The sample holds a few counts of this clonotype. The chain links TRBV7-3 to TRBJ1-1; maybe TRBD1 (6 bases). Germline V lookup: CDR1 SGHTA, CDR2 FQGTGA. The CDR3 loop spans 14 amino acids. V lost 3 bases and J 2 bases, leaving 10 bases between the germline ends. CDR3: CASSLGGHNTEAFF. The CDR3 coding sequence is TGTGCCAGCAGCTTGGGGGGGCACAACACTGAAGCTTTCTTT.

The V gene is TRBV4-2, the J gene TRBJ1-2; no definite D call. CDR1 and CDR2 from the germline V gene are LGHNA and YNFKEQ. The CDR3 length is 17 residues. V lost 1 base to trimming and J lost 0 bases, with 15 bases between them. The CDR3 nucleotides are TGTGCCAGCAGCCAAGTCTTGGCAGCCTCCACTAACTATGGCTACACCTTC. Translating gives CASSQVLAASTNYGYTF.

The rearrangement joins TRBV4-2 to TRBJ1-4; D call uncertain. V lost 8 bases and J 8 bases, leaving 21 bases between the germline ends. Germline V gives CDR1 LGHNA, CDR2 YNFKEQ. The CDR3 contains 15 residues. The CDR3 DNA reads as TGTGCCAGCGCCCCGAGCGAACATGGGGTCGAAAAACTGTTTTTT. It codes for CASAPSEHGVEKLFF.

This clonotype showed up just a few times. The rearrangement joins TRBV12-3 or TRBV12-4 to TRBJ2-1, with TRBD2 matching 11 bases. The trim removed 6 bases at V and 4 bases at J, leaving 5 bases unmatched. The CDR3 contains 15 residues. The CDR3 DNA reads TGTGCCAGCAGATCCGGGACTAGCGGTTACAATGAGCAGTTCTTC. Its protein is CASRSGTSGYNEQFF.

DNA of the CDR3: TGCAGTGCCGGGGACAGCCGGAGCAATCAGCCCCAGCATTTT. Protein product: CSAGDSRSNQPQHF. The chain is built from TRBV20-1 and TRBJ1-5; TRBD1 agrees at 7 bases. The germline V gene has CDR1 DFQATT and CDR2 SNEGSKA (reference sequence). The CDR3 spans 14 residues. Trimming took 6 bases from V and 1 from J; bases not matched to a gene: 6.

In regard to this clonotype: A junction end diverges from the germline sequence, so it may reflect a read error. V usage is TRBV11-2 and J usage is TRBJ2-3, with D perhaps matching TRBD2 (6 bases). The CDR3 has 15 amino acids. CDR1 is SGHAT, CDR2 FQNNGV, per germline. CDR3 in DNA: TGTGCCAGCAGTTTAGACCGCAGGGAGGTAGATACGCAGTATTTT. Its translation is CASSLDRREVDTQYF. The variable domain in full, completed from reference TRBV11-2 and TRBJ2-3, reads EAGVAQSPRYKIIEKRQSVAFWCNPISGHATLYWYQQILGQGPKLLIQFQNNGVVDDSQLPKDRFSAERLKGVDSTLKIQPAKLEDSAVYLCASSLDRREVDTQYFGPGTRLTVL.

The chain uses TRBV12-3 or TRBV12-4 and TRBJ1-5; 7 bases agree with TRBD1. Germline trimming cut 6 bases from V and 4 bases from J; bases unmatched to any gene: 6. The CDR3 length is 14 residues. The CDR3 loop reads CASRIGQVNQPQHF. CDR3 DNA sequence: TGTGCCAGCAGAATCGGACAGGTAAATCAGCCCCAGCATTTT.

This sequence joins TRBV7-9 and TRBJ1-4; D not resolved. From germline, CDR1 is SEHNR and CDR2 FQNEAQ (reference sequence). The V end was cut by 7 bases, the J end by 6 bases, with 12 bases between. The CDR3 totals 13 residues. CDR3 coding DNA: TGTGCCAGCACCTCGCAGGTGGATGAAAAACTGTTTTTT. Translated, it gives CASTSQVDEKLFF.

This clonotype was seen many times. The J gene is TRBJ2-1, the V gene TRBV15; D might be TRBD1 (5 bases). The ends were cut back, 0 bases at V and 6 bases at J, with 24 bases in the middle. This CDR3 is built from 19 residues. The V gene's germline CDR1 is LNHNV and CDR2 YYDKDF (reference sequence). The CDR3 nucleotides are TGTGCCACCAGCAGAGAAAGTCTATATAGACAGTTTGCCCCCAATGAGCAGTTCTTC. Its translation: CATSRESLYRQFAPNEQFF.

The chain links TRBV20-1 to TRBJ1-4; D is unclear. Per germline, CDR1 DFQATT and CDR2 SNEGSKA (reference sequence). CDR3 size: 15 residues. Trimming took 5 bases from V and 0 from J, leaving 13 bases between them. CDR3 nucleotide sequence: TGCAGTGCTGGCTTGTCCCTGGCAACTAATGAAAAACTGTTTTTT. Its translation is CSAGLSLATNEKLFF.

V and J are TRBV12-3 or TRBV12-4 and TRBJ2-2; TRBD2 agrees at 7 bases. V shed 5 bases, J shed 3 bases, and the junction held 6 bases outside the gene matches. This CDR3 is 15 amino acids long. In nucleotides, the CDR3 is TGTGCCAGCAGTCCCTTTGGACTAGACACCGGGGAGCTGTTTTTT. Translated, it gives CASSPFGLDTGELFF.

This clonotype was observed a handful of times. The rearrangement joins TRBV20-1 to TRBJ2-5; D is undetermined. Germline V lookup: CDR1 DFQATT, CDR2 SNEGSKA (reference sequence). The CDR3 has 13 residues. Trimming took off 2 bases at V and 5 bases at J, with 12 bases between the two ends. CDR3 sequence reads: CSARRTGVETQYF. The DNA for the CDR3 is TGCAGTGCTAGAAGGACGGGTGTGGAGACCCAGTACTTC.

This clonotype has a handful of counts. The chain combines TRBV27 with TRBJ2-1, with D possibly matching TRBD2 (7 bases). V was trimmed by 6 bases and J by 6 bases, leaving 18 bases between them. Germline CDR1 MNHEY, CDR2 SMNVEV (reference sequence). This CDR3 contains 15 residues. CDR3 sequence: CASRFTGGGGNEQFF. The CDR3 nucleotides read TGTGCCAGCAGATTCACGGGGGGAGGGGGCAATGAGCAGTTCTTC.

This clonotype was recorded a few times. The V and J genes are TRBV12-3 or TRBV12-4 and TRBJ2-7; possibly TRBD1 for D (7 bases). This CDR3 region has 13 residues. The V end was cut by 6 bases, the J end by 4 bases, with 13 bases between. The CDR3 spells CASRSGGRYEQYF. CDR3 bases: TGTGCCAGCAGGTCAGGGGGGCGATACGAGCAGTACTTC.

This rearrangement joins TRBV20-1 to TRBJ1-5; D not resolved. V lost 4 bases to trimming and J lost 4 bases, with 11 bases between them. The CDR3 runs 13 residues. CDR1 and CDR2 from the germline V gene are DFQATT and SNEGSKA (reference sequence). The CDR3, as DNA: TGCAGTGCTACTAGGGAGGTGAATCAGCCCCAGCATTTT. Amino acids: CSATREVNQPQHF.

This chain uses TRBV20-1 with TRBJ2-1, with 11 bases aligning to TRBD2. Germline V gene sequence: CDR1 DFQATT, CDR2 SNEGSKA (reference sequence). The V segment lost 5 bases and the J segment 5 bases; nucleotides outside the gene matches: 8. The CDR3 totals 15 residues. The CDR3 DNA sequence: TGCAGTGCTCTGAGCACACTAGCGGGAGACAATGAGCAGTTCTTC. It specifies CSALSTLAGDNEQFF.

The chain couples TRBV20-1 to TRBJ2-3; weak D call: TRBD2 (6 bases). The CDR3 extends over 12 amino acids. The germline V gene encodes CDR1 DFQATT and CDR2 SNEGSKA (reference sequence). Trimming removed 7 bases from V and 3 bases from J, with 11 bases in between. The CDR3 reads CSGGRWTDTQYF. In DNA, the CDR3 is TGCAGTGGGGGGAGGTGGACAGATACGCAGTATTTT.

This clonotype was observed a few times. The genes are TRBV4-3 and TRBJ2-3, with D tentatively TRBD2 (6 bases). The CDR3 is 13 amino acids. The V end lost 0 bases, the J end lost 13 bases, and 14 bases lay between the germline ends. CDR1 and CDR2 (germline): LGHNA, YSLEER. CDR3 DNA: TGCGCCAGCAGCCAAGAGAGAGCGGGTCTTAAGTATTTT. Translating gives CASSQERAGLKYF.

CDR3 sequence: CASRVAGGNEQFF. The CDR3 DNA sequence: TGTGCCAGCAGAGTAGCGGGAGGCAATGAGCAGTTCTTC. The chain joins TRBV6-1 to TRBJ2-1, with TRBD2 identical over 10 bases. This CDR3 comprises 13 residues. The ends lost 6 bases at V and 6 bases at J; junction bases unmatched: 2. CDR1 and CDR2 (germline): MNHNS, SASEGT.

The rearrangement links TRBV29-1 to TRBJ1-2, with 10 bases aligning to TRBD1. CDR1 is SQVTM and CDR2 is ANQGSEA in the germline V gene. The CDR3 is made up of 13 amino acids. The V gene end was trimmed by 7 bases and the J gene end by 8 bases; junction bases not matched to a gene: 10. The CDR3 nucleotides read TGCAGCGCTGTATCCGGGACAGGGGTCGGCTACACCTTC. Its translation: CSAVSGTGVGYTF. The complete variable domain, with remaining parts taken from reference TRBV29-1 and TRBJ1-2, reads SAVISQKPSRDICQRGTSLTIQCQVDSQVTMMFWYRQQPGQSLTLIATANQGSEATYESGFVIDKFPISRPNLTFSTLTVSNMSPEDSSIYLCSAVSGTGVGYTFGSGTRLTVV.

J is TRBJ2-4 and V is TRBV18; 12 nucleotides agree with TRBD2. CDR3 size: 19 residues. CDR1 and CDR2 (germline): KGHSH, LQKENI. Trimming took 3 bases from V and 3 from J; bases not matched to a gene: 12. CDR3 residues: CASSPRLAGAGDGKNIQYF. The CDR3 bases are TGTGCCAGCTCACCTCGACTAGCGGGAGCCGGAGATGGCAAAAACATTCAGTACTTC.

The chain carries TRBV27 and TRBJ2-1; no firm D call. This CDR3 has 13 amino acids. Germline V gives CDR1 MNHEY, CDR2 SMNVEV (reference sequence). Trimming removed 2 bases from V and 6 bases from J, with 8 bases in between. CDR3 DNA: TGTGCCAGCAGTTTAAGGACCGCCAATGAGCAGTTCTTC. This gives the protein CASSLRTANEQFF.

This clonotype occurred a few times. The rearrangement links TRBV20-1 to TRBJ1-5; tentative D call: TRBD1 (5 bases). The CDR3 has 12 amino acids. V was shortened by 5 bases and J by 5 bases, with 10 bases between the two germline ends. Per germline, CDR1 DFQATT and CDR2 SNEGSKA (reference sequence). The CDR3 loop is CSAGTHDQPQHF. The DNA of the CDR3 is TGCAGTGCTGGGACCCACGATCAGCCCCAGCATTTT.

This rearrangement joins TRBV28 to TRBJ2-1; 8 bases line up with TRBD1. This CDR3 comprises 16 residues. With V trimmed by 5 bases and J by 2 bases, 8 bases remained unmatched. Germline V CDR1 and CDR2: MDHEN, SYDVKM. CDR3 loop: CASSPPGTGAYNEQFF. In nucleotides, the CDR3 is TGTGCCAGCAGTCCCCCCGGGACAGGAGCCTACAATGAGCAGTTCTTC.

The chain recombines TRBV18 with TRBJ1-5; no definite D call. The CDR3 covers 14 residues. With 6 bases removed from V and 9 bases from J, the gap between germline ends came to 18 bases. Germline V gene lookup returns CDR1 KGHSH and CDR2 LQKENI. CDR3 in amino acids: CASSPTRVGMPQHF. In nucleotides, the CDR3 is TGTGCCAGCTCCCCCACAAGGGTGGGGATGCCCCAGCATTTT.

This clonotype appeared a few times. The V call is TRBV30, the J call TRBJ2-7, with TRBD1 identical over 7 bases. The CDR3 is 12 amino acids. Germline loops: CDR1 GTSNPN, CDR2 SVGIG (reference sequence). With V trimmed by 1 base and J by 6 bases, 3 bases remained unmatched. CDR3 sequence: CAWSADRVEQYF. The CDR3 region has the DNA TGTGCCTGGAGTGCCGACAGGGTCGAGCAGTACTTC.

This clonotype was recorded a few times. The chain employs TRBV3-1 and TRBJ2-7, with a possible D match to TRBD2 (6 bases). Trimming took off 3 bases at V and 3 bases at J, with 12 bases between the two ends. Germline V CDR1 and CDR2: LGHDT, YNNKEL (reference sequence). The CDR3 extends over 14 amino acids. The CDR3 loop reads CASSQGDGGYEQYF. The CDR3 bases are TGTGCCAGCAGCCAGGGGGACGGGGGCTACGAGCAGTACTTC.